Following are 29 T cell receptor beta chains from one sample sequenced in a study of T cells in localized non-small cell lung cancer. TCRdb keeps only in-frame clones here, not all; method: immunoSEQ multiplex PCR. The sample carries 34,000 or so clones, around 93% recorded once. The source was peripheral blood, collected before any cancer treatment. The origin of the receptors is a female donor older than 55 with stage I lung adenocarcinoma.

The chain joins TRBV5-6 to TRBJ1-1; unclear D gene. Looked up from germline, CDR1 is SGHDT and CDR2 is YYEEEE. The V and J ends lost 3 bases and 3 bases respectively, with 9 bases between them. This CDR3 has 13 residues. CDR3 bases: TGTGCCAGCAGCTGGTCCGGGGACACTGAAGCTTTCTTT. Its translation is CASSWSGDTEAFF.

In nucleotides, the CDR3 is TGTGCCAGCAGCTTAGCTCGGGCAGGGTGGGTTACAGATACGCAGTATTTT. This codes for CASSLARAGWVTDTQYF. V and J are TRBV7-2 and TRBJ2-3; D is perhaps TRBD1 (5 bases). Germline loops: CDR1 SGHTA, CDR2 FQGNSA. This CDR3 contains 17 residues. Trimming shortened V by 0 bases and J by 3 bases, and 16 bases separated the two germline ends.

The V and J genes are TRBV25-1 and TRBJ1-1, with 8 bases that match TRBD1. In germline, CDR1 is MGHDK, CDR2 SYGVNS. The CDR3 consists of 13 residues. Germline trimming cut 5 bases from V and 4 bases from J; bases unmatched to any gene: 3. CDR3 coding DNA: TGTGCCAGCAGTCGACAGGGGCTCACTGAAGCTTTCTTT. Its protein product is CASSRQGLTEAFF.

The CDR3, as DNA: TGTGCCAGCACCCCGGGACAGGCTCCTAGCACAGATACGCAGTATTTT. Encoded protein: CASTPGQAPSTDTQYF. The chain couples TRBV7-9 to TRBJ2-3; 8 bases fit TRBD1. Losses at the gene ends were 7 bases for V and 0 bases for J; bases not matched to a gene: 9. Germline CDR1 and CDR2: SEHNR and FQNEAQ (reference sequence). The CDR3 extends over 16 amino acids.

The V call is TRBV9, the J call TRBJ2-1; TRBD2 matches 12 bases. V was clipped by 3 bases and J by 0 bases; unmatched bases: 10. CDR1 SGDLS and CDR2 YYNGEE come from the germline V gene. The CDR3 contains 19 residues. In DNA, the CDR3 is TGTGCCAGCAGCGGGGTAGGTCTAGCGGGGGGGAGCTCCTACAATGAGCAGTTCTTC. As protein: CASSGVGLAGGSSYNEQFF.

The chain links TRBV27 to TRBJ2-1; 7 nucleotides align to TRBD2. The CDR3 extends over 15 amino acids. Looked up from germline, CDR1 is MNHEY and CDR2 is SMNVEV (reference sequence). The ends lost 5 bases at V and 6 bases at J; junction bases unmatched: 10. CDR3 region: CASSPQGGPFNEQFF. As DNA, the CDR3 is TGTGCCAGCAGTCCTCAGGGAGGGCCTTTCAATGAGCAGTTCTTC.

The genes are TRBV9 and TRBJ2-2; D may be TRBD2 (6 bases). Germline-derived CDR1 and CDR2 are SGDLS and YYNGEE. V lost 1 base, J lost 1 base, and 11 bases lay in between. This CDR3 contains 16 residues. The CDR3 protein is CASSVLGGVNTGELFF. The DNA of the CDR3 is TGTGCCAGCAGCGTATTAGGCGGGGTGAACACCGGGGAGCTGTTTTTT.

This rearrangement joins TRBV28 to TRBJ1-2; possibly TRBD1 for D (5 bases). Germline CDR1 and CDR2: MDHEN and SYDVKM. V was clipped by 5 bases and J by 2 bases, with 12 bases between them. The CDR3 length is 14 residues. The CDR3 loop reads CASSPHKGNYGYTF. The CDR3 nucleotides are TGTGCCAGCAGTCCCCATAAGGGGAACTATGGCTACACCTTC.

The chain carries TRBV7-2 and TRBJ1-2, with D perhaps TRBD1 (6 bases). V lost 1 base to trimming and J lost 3 bases, with 12 bases between them. Germline V CDR1 and CDR2: SGHTA, FQGNSA. The CDR3 consists of 15 residues. CDR3 sequence: CASSLEGVRHYGYTF. CDR3 coding DNA: TGTGCCAGCAGCTTAGAGGGGGTTAGGCACTATGGCTACACCTTC.

This clone showed up just once. V is TRBV28 and J is TRBJ2-6; D is ambiguous. Trimming pared 11 bases from V and 2 bases from J, leaving 13 bases between. Germline CDR1 and CDR2: MDHEN and SYDVKM. The CDR3 has 14 amino acids. The CDR3 nucleotides read TGTGCCTCCAAGACATCGCCTGGGGCCAACGTCCTGACTTTC. Translation: CASKTSPGANVLTF.

The chain links TRBV5-5 to TRBJ2-2, with D perhaps TRBD2 (7 bases). CDR3 length: 15 amino acids. Per the germline V gene, CDR1 is SGHKS and CDR2 is YYEKEE (reference sequence). V dropped 2 bases and J dropped 6 bases, with 14 bases sitting between them. The CDR3 spells CASSFLGGHPGELFF. CDR3 bases: TGTGCCAGCAGCTTCCTCGGGGGGCACCCCGGGGAGCTGTTTTTT.

This clone was seen once. This chain connects TRBV7-2 to TRBJ2-1; 9 nucleotides line up with TRBD1. Per the germline V gene, CDR1 is SGHTA and CDR2 is FQGNSA. The CDR3 length is 15 residues. Trimming removed 5 bases from V and 0 bases from J; junction bases left unmatched: 2. Here the CDR3 reads CASSRTGDSYNEQFF. The CDR3 DNA reads as TGTGCCAGCAGCAGGACAGGGGACTCCTACAATGAGCAGTTCTTC.

This chain links TRBV6-5 with TRBJ1-4; 10 bases fit TRBD1. This CDR3 is built from 15 residues. Looked up from germline, CDR1 is MNHEY and CDR2 is SVGAGI. V gave up 6 bases and J gave up 3 bases; unmatched junction bases: 4. The CDR3 DNA reads as TGTGCCAGCAGCTACGACAGGGGGCCTAATGAAAAACTGTTTTTT. It specifies CASSYDRGPNEKLFF.

This clone was seen once. This chain joins TRBV9 and TRBJ2-2; 12 bases line up with TRBD1. This CDR3 is built from 15 residues. The junction had 4 bases not matched to a gene; V was cut back by 3 bases and J by 7 bases. Per germline, CDR1 SGDLS and CDR2 YYNGEE. The CDR3 loop is CASSGDRGRRGELFF. DNA of the CDR3: TGTGCCAGCAGCGGGGACAGGGGGCGCCGCGGGGAGCTGTTTTTT.

A note on this clone: An end of the junction differs from the germline gene, which may be a read error. This CDR3 reads CASSSRLGGNNEQFF. CDR3 nucleotides: TGTGCTAGCAGCTCGAGACTAGGTGGGAACAATGAGCAGTTCTTC. J is TRBJ2-1 and V is TRBV7-7; D is possibly TRBD2 (6 bases). The CDR3 extends over 15 amino acids. Germline CDR1 is SSHAT and CDR2 is FNYEAQ (reference sequence).

The genes are TRBV4-1 and TRBJ1-2; D call uncertain. Germline V lookup: CDR1 MGHRA, CDR2 YSYEKL. The CDR3 sequence is 15 residues long. V was shortened by 0 bases and J by 2 bases, with 10 bases between the two germline ends. CDR3 loop: CASSQDHGTNYGYTF. CDR3 nucleotides: TGCGCCAGCAGCCAAGATCACGGTACCAACTATGGCTACACCTTC.

CDR3 bases: TGCAGCGTTGACAGCCGGACACTTTTCAATGAGCAGTTCTTC. This codes for CSVDSRTLFNEQFF. V and J are TRBV29-1 and TRBJ2-1; weak D call: TRBD1 (5 bases). CDR1 is SQVTM, CDR2 ANQGSEA, per germline. Trimming took off 3 bases at V and 6 bases at J, with 15 bases between the two ends. The CDR3 loop spans 14 amino acids.

V gene TRBV7-7 combines with J gene TRBJ2-1; D is undetermined. There are 17 residues in the CDR3. CDR1 is SSHAT and CDR2 is FNYEAQ in the germline V gene (reference sequence). V lost 5 bases and J lost 5, with 22 bases in between. In DNA, the CDR3 is TGTGCCAGCAGCGTACACTATACTAACTCCTTTAACAATGAGCAGTTCTTC. Translation: CASSVHYTNSFNNEQFF.

This rearrangement joins TRBV2 to TRBJ1-2; D gene ambiguous. The CDR3 spans 11 residues. V lost 6 bases, J lost 8 bases, and 10 bases lay in between. Germline CDR1 SNHLY, CDR2 FYNNEI. CDR3 sequence (DNA): TGTGCCAGCAGGATAGGTCAAGGCTACACCTTC. Translated: CASRIGQGYTF.

This chain connects TRBV19 to TRBJ1-4, with 7 positions matching TRBD1. Germline V gene lookup returns CDR1 LNHDA and CDR2 SQIVND (reference sequence). This CDR3 has 14 residues. Trimming took 4 bases from V and 6 from J; bases not matched to a gene: 5. The CDR3: CASSRTGVYEKLFF. As DNA, the CDR3 is TGTGCCAGTAGTAGAACAGGGGTTTATGAAAAACTGTTTTTT.

Written as DNA, the CDR3 is TGTGCCAGCAGCTTGGAAGGGGACGGGGCCTACACCTTC. It is translated as CASSLEGDGAYTF. This sequence joins TRBV5-4 and TRBJ1-2; possible D gene TRBD1, 5 bases. The CDR3 extends over 13 amino acids. Per germline, CDR1 SGHNT and CDR2 YYREEE (reference sequence). The ends were cut back, 0 bases at V and 10 bases at J, with 13 bases in the middle.

The chain carries TRBV29-1 and TRBJ2-3; D remains unclear. V shed 5 bases and J shed 2 bases, with 14 bases lying between them. This CDR3 region has 14 residues. Germline CDR1 is SQVTM and CDR2 is ANQGSEA. The CDR3 here is CSVPPGPATDTQYF. Written as DNA, the CDR3 is TGCAGCGTTCCCCCGGGTCCCGCCACAGATACGCAGTATTTT.

The chain recombines TRBV18 with TRBJ1-1; D unresolved. Germline CDR1 is KGHSH and CDR2 is LQKENI. V dropped 2 bases and J dropped 1 base, with 8 bases sitting between them. The CDR3 has 14 amino acids. CDR3 sequence (DNA): TGTGCCAGCTCACCAGGAGGGCCGAACACTGAAGCTTTCTTT. Translating gives CASSPGGPNTEAFF.

CDR3 coding DNA: TGTGCCAGCAGAAATTCCCAGGGGGCAAACTATGGCTACACCTTC. Translated, it gives CASRNSQGANYGYTF. The chain combines TRBV28 with TRBJ1-2; 8 bases fit TRBD1. The CDR3 length is 15 residues. Per germline, CDR1 MDHEN and CDR2 SYDVKM. J lost 2 bases, V lost 6 bases, and 8 bases had no gene match.

The J gene is TRBJ2-7, the V gene TRBV29-1, with D possibly being TRBD1 (7 bases). The CDR3 loop spans 14 amino acids. Germline CDR1 SQVTM, CDR2 ANQGSEA. V lost 5 bases, J lost 0 bases, and 14 bases lay in between. The CDR3 here is CSVLGGGDSYEQYF. In DNA form, the CDR3 reads TGCAGCGTTTTAGGAGGGGGCGACTCCTACGAGCAGTACTTC.

V gene TRBV4-3 combines with J gene TRBJ1-2; D is ambiguous. The CDR3 has 15 residues. The germline V and J ends were trimmed by 0 bases and 8 bases, with 16 bases remaining between them. The germline CDR1 and CDR2 sequences are LGHNA and YSLEER. CDR3 nucleotide sequence: TGCGCCAGCAGCCAAGATCGGGTCGGACGGCGGGGCTACACCTTC. This translates into CASSQDRVGRRGYTF.

This chain connects TRBV9 to TRBJ2-5; 8 nucleotides line up with TRBD2. The length of the CDR3 is 15 residues. Germline CDR1 is SGDLS and CDR2 is YYNGEE. Trimming took 2 bases from V and 4 from J; bases not matched to a gene: 7. The CDR3 nucleotides read TGTGCCAGCAGCGTCAAAACTAGCGGCCCAGAGACCCAGTACTTC. It encodes CASSVKTSGPETQYF.

The chain carries TRBV28 and TRBJ1-5; the D gene is possibly TRBD1 (5 bases). There are 14 residues in the CDR3. Deletions cut 7 bases from V and 3 bases from J, with 13 bases between. Germline V lookup: CDR1 MDHEN, CDR2 SYDVKM. The CDR3 DNA reads as TGTGCCAGCATGACAGCCCTGTCCAATCAGCCCCAGCATTTT. Protein: CASMTALSNQPQHF.

This clone was seen a few times. This chain uses TRBV6-1 with TRBJ1-3; maybe TRBD1 (6 bases). The V gene's germline CDR1 is MNHNS and CDR2 SASEGT. CDR3 length: 15 amino acids. The V end lost 2 bases, the J end lost 2 bases, and 10 bases lay between the germline ends. This CDR3 is CASSETGTTGNTIYF. DNA of the CDR3: TGTGCCAGCAGTGAAACCGGGACAACTGGAAACACCATATATTTT.